Listed below are T cell receptor beta chains from one sample, sequenced in a study of cytomegalovirus exposure and HLA in healthy donors. Measured with immunoSEQ multiplex PCR; TCRdb has only the in-frame clones, and not every one. The top ten clones hold 0.55% to 0.65% of a sample with around 70,000 clones, about 93% of them seen once. Sequencing was performed on PBMCs. These receptors were collected from a woman aged 18-35 years in good health and CMV-seronegative. Each CDR3 is given with its conserved first and last residue. A D gene is named only where the DNA matches it firmly.

TRBD2 TRBJ2-7 TRBV16 TGTGCCAGCAGAGGGACTAGCTGGTCCGAGCAGTACTTC CASRGTSWSEQYF
. TRBJ2-3 TRBV23-1 TGCGCCAGCAGGGGGGGTGGTGGGGGTACTAGCACAGATACGCAGTATTTT CASRGGGGGTSTDTQYF
. TRBJ1-2 TRBV7-9 TGTGCCAGCAGCTTGGGTCGGGAGAACTATGGCTACACCTTC CASSLGRENYGYTF
TRBD1 TRBJ1-1 TRBV28 TGTGCCAGCAGTTGGACAGGGGGGGGTACTGAAGCTTTCTTT CASSWTGGGTEAFF
TRBD2 TRBJ2-3 TRBV7-2 TGTGCCAGCAGCTGGACTAGCGGGGGGGCGGATACGCAGTATTTT CASSWTSGGADTQYF
. TRBJ1-5 TRBV7-2 TGTGCCAGCAGCCACGGCAGAGGGGGGGACGGGGGATTGCTCCAGCATTTT CASSHGRGGDGGLLQHF
. TRBJ1-4 TRBV7-2 TGTGCCAGCAGCTTCTCCCCGGAAAAACTGTTTTTT CASSFSPEKLFF
. TRBJ1-5 TRBV18 TGTGCCAGCTCACCAGTAAGCGGGGCTGGAGACAATCAGCCCCAGCATTTT CASSPVSGAGDNQPQHF
TRBD2 TRBJ2-3 TRBV30 TGTGCCTGGAGTACAAGCGGGGGGGCTGGATATACGCAGTATTTT CAWSTSGGAGYTQYF
. TRBJ1-5 TRBV7-2 TGTGCCAGCAGCTACCAGGTGGGCAGCAATCAGCCCCAGCATTTT CASSYQVGSNQPQHF
. TRBJ1-1 TRBV13 TGTGCCAGCAGCTTAGTAACAGGGTACACTGAAGCTTTCTTT CASSLVTGYTEAFF
TRBD2 TRBJ2-5 TRBV7-2 TGTGCCAGCAGCTTGGGTCGACTAGCGGGGGGGCCGGAGACCCAGTACTTC CASSLGRLAGGPETQYF
TRBD2 TRBJ2-3 TRBV7-9 TGTGCCAGCAGCTTAGGAGCGGGGGGCCCCACAGATACGCAGTATTTT CASSLGAGGPTDTQYF
. TRBJ1-1 TRBV2 TGTGCCAGCCTCGACAGCCAGGAAGCTTTCTTT CASLDSQEAFF
TRBD1 TRBJ2-3 TRBV5-1 TGCGCCAGCAGCTGGGGAGGGACAGGGAGAGATACGCAGTATTTT CASSWGGTGRDTQYF
. TRBJ1-2 TRBV6-6 TGTGCCAGCAGTTCAACAACAGGTCAACTCTATGGCTACACCTTC CASSSTTGQLYGYTF
. TRBJ1-2 TRBV5-4 TGTGCCAGCAGCTTGTGGGCAGGTTATGGCTACACCTTC CASSLWAGYGYTF
. TRBJ1-3 TRBV28 TGTGCCAGCACGTTCGGAAACACCATATATTTT CASTFGNTIYF
. TRBJ1-5 TRBV30 TGTGCCTGGAGCCGAATAAGAGATCAGCCCCAGCATTTT CAWSRIRDQPQHF
TRBD2 TRBJ2-7 TRBV5-5 TGTGCCAGCAGGTTTACGGGTAGTCTAGCGGACTCCTACGAGCAGTACTTC CASRFTGSLADSYEQYF
TRBD2 TRBJ2-1 TRBV29-1 TGCAGCGTTGAAGAGGGAGGGGTCGTATACAATGAGCAGTTCTTC CSVEEGGVVYNEQFF
. TRBJ1-4 TRBV18 TGTGCCAGCTCACGCCAACCGGGGGTCGGGGAAAAACTGTTTTTT CASSRQPGVGEKLFF
. TRBJ1-2 TRBV7-9 TGTGCCAGCAGCCCCCCGGGGGGCCCCGGCTACACCTTC CASSPPGGPGYTF
. TRBJ1-1 TRBV19 TGTGCCAGTAGTATTGACGGGTCGGGAATGAACACTGAAGCTTTCTTT CASSIDGSGMNTEAFF